These 23 T cell receptor beta chains share one sample of origin, sequenced in a study of shared clonotypes between healthy human individuals. The repertoire was sequenced with immunoSEQ multiplex PCR; TCRdb's copy has only in-frame clones and lacks some. This repertoire shows about 640,000 clones, around 72% found once; its top ten account for 1.8%. The source material was memory CD4+ T cells sorted from blood. Specified subset: CD45RA-negative fraction. These receptor sequences come from a woman in her twenties or thirties in good health.

There are many counts of this clone. The chain employs TRBV6-6 and TRBJ2-1, with D uncertain. CDR1 is MNHNY and CDR2 is SVGAGI in the germline V gene (reference sequence). V lost 7 bases and J lost 0, with 7 bases in between. The CDR3 totals 13 residues. The CDR3 here is CASKVNSYNEQFF. Written as DNA, the CDR3 is TGTGCCAGCAAAGTTAACTCCTACAATGAGCAGTTCTTC.

The J gene is TRBJ2-5, the V gene TRBV6-6, with TRBD2 matching over 8 bases. Losses at the gene ends were 8 bases for V and 5 bases for J; bases not matched to a gene: 1. The germline V gene has CDR1 MNHNY and CDR2 SVGAGI (reference sequence). The CDR3 consists of 11 residues. This CDR3 is CASRGGETQYF. The CDR3 nucleotides read TGTGCCAGCCGGGGGGGGGAGACCCAGTACTTC.

The chain is built from TRBV5-6 and TRBJ2-3, with D perhaps matching TRBD2 (6 bases). This CDR3 is 13 amino acids long. V dropped 7 bases and J dropped 2 bases, with 11 bases sitting between them. Germline lookup yields CDR1 SGHDT and CDR2 YYEEEE. The DNA for the CDR3 is TGTGCCAGCCACCGACTAGACACAGATACGCAGTATTTT. Protein product: CASHRLDTDTQYF. The whole variable domain, remainder taken from reference TRBV5-6 and TRBJ2-3, is DAGVTQSPTHLIKTRGQQVTLRCSPKSGHDTVSWYQQALGQGPQFIFQYYEEEERQRGNFPDRFSGHQFPNYSSELNVNALLLGDSALYLCASHRLDTDTQYFGPGTRLTVL.

V gene TRBV27 combines with J gene TRBJ2-3, with D perhaps TRBD2 (5 bases). Trimming shortened V by 2 bases and J by 2 bases, and 26 bases separated the two germline ends. The germline CDR1 and CDR2 sequences are MNHEY and SMNVEV (reference sequence). This CDR3 is built from 20 residues. The CDR3 region has the DNA TGTGCCAGCAGTTTAGGGATCCTCACGGGGTCTAGGTACTTCACAGATACGCAGTATTTT. Its translation: CASSLGILTGSRYFTDTQYF.

The chain carries TRBV19 and TRBJ1-5; no firm D call. Germline CDR1 is LNHDA and CDR2 is SQIVND (reference sequence). With 1 base removed from V and 7 bases from J, the gap between germline ends came to 11 bases. The CDR3 loop spans 14 amino acids. In DNA form, the CDR3 reads TGTGCCAGTAGTATAGGCGCAGCCAGGCAGCCCCAGCATTTT. Protein product: CASSIGAARQPQHF.

The chain joins TRBV21-1 to TRBJ2-1; the table's D call, TRBD1, was not checked against the DNA. TRBV21-1 is marked as a pseudogene. The CDR3 has 17 residues. CDR3 loop: CASSQEAGQGGDNEQFF. CDR3 in DNA: TGTGCCAGCAGCCAAGAGGCGGGACAGGGAGGCGACAATGAGCAGTTCTTC.

With respect to this clone: This same CDR3 is encoded by further DNA sequences in the sample. The chain is built from TRBV2 and TRBJ1-5; 7 nucleotides agree with TRBD1. The V segment lost 4 bases and the J segment 7 bases; nucleotides outside the gene matches: 4. The germline V gene has CDR1 SNHLY and CDR2 FYNNEI. This CDR3 has 13 residues. Here the CDR3 DNA reads TGTGCCAGCAGTGGACAGGGAGAGCAGCCCCAGCATTTT. Its protein is CASSGQGEQPQHF.

The gene calls are TRBV2 and TRBJ1-1; no definite D call. Germline CDR1 and CDR2: SNHLY and FYNNEI. V shed 0 bases and J shed 1 base, with 12 bases lying between them. The CDR3 is made up of 16 amino acids. CDR3 sequence reads: CASSEALGFGNTEAFF. CDR3 nucleotide sequence: TGTGCCAGCAGTGAAGCGCTTGGTTTCGGGAACACTGAAGCTTTCTTT.

The chain links TRBV7-9 to TRBJ1-2; D is unresolved. Germline V lookup: CDR1 SEHNR, CDR2 FQNEAQ (reference sequence). The ends were cut back, 5 bases at V and 2 bases at J, with 6 bases in the middle. This CDR3 has 12 residues. CDR3 DNA: TGTGCCAGCAGCCGGACCAACTATGGCTACACCTTC. Translation: CASSRTNYGYTF.

This clone was found once. The V and J genes are TRBV14 and TRBJ2-5; D not resolved. CDR3 length: 14 residues. V was cut by 3 bases and J by 5 bases, with 13 bases left in between. Germline CDR1 SGHDN, CDR2 FVKESK. The CDR3 bases are TGTGCCAGCAGCCATGGGCCATTTAGGGAGACCCAGTACTTC. Amino acid sequence: CASSHGPFRETQYF.

CDR3 loop: CASSPPYEQYF. CDR3 coding DNA: TGTGCCAGCAGCCCCCCCTACGAGCAGTACTTC. The V and J genes are TRBV6-5 and TRBJ2-7, with unresolved D. Germline lookup yields CDR1 MNHEY and CDR2 SVGAGI. The CDR3 spans 11 residues. The V end lost 6 bases, the J end lost 2 bases, and 5 bases lay between the germline ends.

As to this clone: Other DNA sequences in the sample encode the same CDR3. The V and J genes are TRBV5-4 and TRBJ1-3; the D gene is possibly TRBD1 (6 bases). This CDR3 is built from 14 residues. The germline gives CDR1 SGHNT, CDR2 YYREEE (reference sequence). The V and J ends lost 0 bases and 4 bases respectively, with 8 bases between them. The DNA for the CDR3 is TGTGCCAGCAGCTTGGCAGGGGCCGGAAACACCATATATTTT. It translates to CASSLAGAGNTIYF.

This clone was counted a single time. The chain couples TRBV11-2 to TRBJ1-1; no definite D call. The CDR3 runs to 12 residues. V gave up 4 bases and J gave up 5 bases, with 8 bases separating them. The germline V gene encodes CDR1 SGHAT and CDR2 FQNNGV. CDR3 coding DNA: TGTGCCAGCAGCTGGGCGGTAACTGAAGCTTTCTTT. Its protein product is CASSWAVTEAFF.

The V and J genes are TRBV12-5 and TRBJ2-2, with D perhaps matching TRBD1 (6 bases). Germline CDR1 is LGHNT and CDR2 is FRNRAP. The CDR3 totals 15 residues. V lost 6 bases to trimming and J lost 0 bases, with 11 bases between them. The CDR3 reads CASGPDSPNTGELFF. In DNA, the CDR3 is TGTGCTAGTGGCCCGGACAGTCCGAACACCGGGGAGCTGTTTTTT.

The chain has TRBV15 and TRBJ2-5; 9 positions match TRBD2. Trimming took 4 bases from V and 6 from J; bases not matched to a gene: 12. CDR1 is LNHNV and CDR2 is YYDKDF in the germline V gene (reference sequence). This CDR3 region has 16 residues. This CDR3 reads CATSTDHGGRAQTQYF. The CDR3 region has the DNA TGTGCCACCAGCACCGATCATGGCGGGAGGGCCCAGACCCAGTACTTC.

In this sample, this clone turned up a few times. The chain carries TRBV4-1 and TRBJ2-7; 10 nucleotides match TRBD2. Trimming at V came to 1 base and at J to 6 bases, leaving 6 bases not matched to a gene. CDR1 is MGHRA and CDR2 is YSYEKL in the germline V gene. CDR3 length: 15 residues. This CDR3 is CASSQGFLAGAEQYF. The CDR3 DNA follows: TGCGCCAGCAGCCAAGGCTTCCTAGCGGGAGCCGAGCAGTACTTC.

The gene calls are TRBV19 and TRBJ1-1; TRBD1 matches 9 bases. J gave up 5 bases and V 4 bases, and 5 bases lay outside the gene matches. This CDR3 comprises 14 residues. Germline V gene sequence: CDR1 LNHDA, CDR2 SQIVND (reference sequence). The chain's CDR3 is CASSKQGAGTEAFF. The CDR3 nucleotides read TGTGCCAGTAGTAAACAGGGGGCAGGAACTGAAGCTTTCTTT.

This clone was seen a handful of times. The CDR3 DNA reads as TGTGCCAGCAGTTCCCGCGCCAGGGTTGGGGAGCAGTTCTTC. It yields the protein CASSSRARVGEQFF. The gene calls are TRBV28 and TRBJ2-1, with D maybe TRBD1 (5 bases). This CDR3 has 14 residues. With 4 bases removed from V and 10 bases from J, the gap between germline ends came to 17 bases. Germline V gene sequence: CDR1 MDHEN, CDR2 SYDVKM.

V and J are TRBV6-4 and TRBJ2-1, with D possibly TRBD2 on 6 matching bases. Germline V gene lookup returns CDR1 MRHNA and CDR2 SNTAGT. Deletions cut 3 bases from V and 7 bases from J, with 13 bases between. This CDR3 is 14 amino acids long. DNA for the CDR3: TGTGCCAGCAGTGAGTCTAGCGAGAGAAATGAGCAGTTCTTC. It specifies CASSESSERNEQFF.

This chain links TRBV27 with TRBJ1-2; D not resolved. This CDR3 is 12 amino acids long. V shed 8 bases and J shed 7 bases, with 14 bases lying between them. From germline, CDR1 is MNHEY and CDR2 SMNVEV (reference sequence). The CDR3 loop is CASRSGRLGYTF. DNA for the CDR3: TGTGCCAGCCGTTCCGGGAGGCTTGGCTACACCTTC.

The chain recombines TRBV7-9 with TRBJ2-6; unclear D gene. The CDR3 sequence is 16 residues long. V was trimmed by 4 bases and J by 3 bases, leaving 13 bases between them. Germline CDR1 SEHNR, CDR2 FQNEAQ (reference sequence). The CDR3 region has the DNA TGTGCCAGCAGCTATCCTATAACGGGTGGGGCCAACGTCCTGACTTTC. Residues: CASSYPITGGANVLTF.

The chain uses TRBV5-6 and TRBJ2-3; the D is unclear. The CDR3 has 12 residues. V lost 4 bases and J 1 base, leaving 4 bases between the germline ends. The germline V gene has CDR1 SGHDT and CDR2 YYEEEE. CDR3 sequence reads: CASSPGTDTQYF. Here the CDR3 DNA reads TGTGCCAGCAGCCCGGGCACAGATACGCAGTATTTT.

This rearrangement joins TRBV7-9 to TRBJ1-1; D uncertain. V lost 4 bases and J 2 bases, leaving 11 bases between the germline ends. Looked up from germline, CDR1 is SEHNR and CDR2 is FQNEAQ (reference sequence). CDR3 length: 14 residues. The CDR3 sequence is CASSSHLDNTEAFF. CDR3 coding DNA: TGTGCCAGCAGCTCCCATTTGGATAACACTGAAGCTTTCTTT.